This T cell receptor (beta chain) was sequenced for a study of cytomegalovirus exposure and HLA in healthy donors. The study's findings and limits: An observed cluster of highly shared sequence variants was recorded as a likely sequencing artifact. Presence/absence analyses supposed approximately even sequencing depth among donors.

Notes on this clone: The target antigen is unknown.

The PCR used 60 Vbeta and 13 Jbeta primers. Assay: immunoSEQ multiplex PCR; the TCRdb copy retains only in-frame clones and omits some. Found here are 100,000 to 150,000 clones, roughly 72% of them singletons; the top ten hold roughly 7.2%. The TCR comes from a male donor in good health and CMV-seronegative. Source material: PBMCs.

CDR3: CVAMGANYGYTF. CDR3 nucleotide sequence: TGTGTCGCGATGGGAGCTAACTATGGCTACACCTTC. The V call is TRBV28, the J call TRBJ1-2; D gene unclear. The CDR3 length is 12 residues. Germline assignment: CDR1 MDHEN and CDR2 SYDVKM.